Presented here are 29 T cell receptor beta chains from one specimen sequenced in a study of T cell changes during pregnancy in multiple sclerosis. Repertoires were generated with immunoSEQ multiplex PCR, while TCRdb's copy carries only in-frame clones and drops some. This table holds under 40,000 clones, about 92% found once. This material consisted of CD4+ T cells from peripheral blood mononuclear cells, taken in the third trimester of pregnancy. The receptors were gathered from a female donor in good health, enrolled as a control in a pregnancy study.

This clone was counted between two and nine times. The genes are TRBV30 and TRBJ1-1; the match to TRBD1 covers 7 bases. Trimming removed 8 bases from V and 9 bases from J; junction bases left unmatched: 3. Germline V lookup: CDR1 GTSNPN, CDR2 SVGIG (reference sequence). The length of the CDR3 is 9 residues. The CDR3 sequence is CAGDSQAFF. The DNA for the CDR3 is TGTGCCGGGGACAGCCAAGCTTTCTTT.

This rearrangement joins TRBV6-1 to TRBJ1-4, with TRBD1 identical over 10 bases. The CDR3 length is 16 residues. Germline loops: CDR1 MNHNS, CDR2 SASEGT. Trimming removed 4 bases from V and 7 bases from J; junction bases left unmatched: 9. This chain's CDR3 is CASSVKKTGGTEKLFF. Written as DNA, the CDR3 is TGTGCCAGCAGTGTTAAAAAGACAGGGGGCACTGAAAAACTGTTTTTT.

The chain uses TRBV7-4 and TRBJ1-2, with 12 bases aligning to TRBD1. Germline V gene data show CDR1 as SGHVT and CDR2 as SQSDAQ. This CDR3 contains 16 residues. The J segment lost 8 bases and the V segment lost 7 bases, leaving 14 bases of the junction unmatched. The CDR3 loop reads CASIGSPGQGAYGYTF. The DNA for the CDR3 is TGTGCCAGCATTGGGAGTCCGGGACAGGGGGCGTACGGCTACACCTTC.

This clone was found once. V is TRBV7-2 and J is TRBJ2-5; weak D call: TRBD2 (6 bases). Germline V gives CDR1 SGHTA, CDR2 FQGNSA. V lost 5 bases and J lost 2, with 12 bases in between. This CDR3 is 14 amino acids long. The CDR3 loop reads CASSRGTLQETQYF. In DNA, the CDR3 is TGTGCCAGCAGCAGAGGGACTCTTCAAGAGACCCAGTACTTC.

This chain links TRBV20-1 with TRBJ2-7; D gene uncertain. V was trimmed by 1 base and J by 6 bases, leaving 7 bases between them. Germline CDR1 is DFQATT and CDR2 is SNEGSKA (reference sequence). The CDR3 contains 11 residues. The CDR3 sequence is CSARVSREQYF. Written as DNA, the CDR3 is TGCAGTGCTAGAGTCTCCCGCGAGCAGTACTTC.

The genes are TRBV7-2 and TRBJ2-5; maybe TRBD2 (5 bases). Germline CDR1 is SGHTA and CDR2 is FQGNSA. Trimming stripped 3 bases from V and 13 bases from J, with 15 bases between. This CDR3 comprises 12 residues. The CDR3 spells CASSFPPGSPYF. The CDR3 nucleotides are TGTGCCAGCAGCTTCCCCCCGGGAAGCCCGTACTTC.

The chain links TRBV7-3 to TRBJ1-3, with unresolved D. CDR1 and CDR2 from the germline V gene are SGHTA and FQGTGA. V was pared by 4 bases and J by 0 bases, with 10 bases between. CDR3 length: 15 amino acids. CDR3 sequence (DNA): TGTGCCAGCAGCTCCGAGCGTCGCTCTGGAAACACCATATATTTT. Its translation: CASSSERRSGNTIYF.

This sequence joins TRBV4-1 and TRBJ2-7; D is ambiguous. Between the trimmed V and J ends, which lost 0 bases and 0 bases, there was a span of 9 bases. This CDR3 spans 15 amino acids. Per germline, CDR1 MGHRA and CDR2 YSYEKL. The CDR3, as DNA: TGCGCCAGCAGCCAAGATATCGGTAACTCCTACGAGCAGTACTTC. Translation gives CASSQDIGNSYEQYF.

The CDR3 sequence: CASSTGQGSGNTIYF. The CDR3, as DNA: TGTGCCAGTAGTACGGGACAGGGCTCTGGAAACACCATATATTTT. The chain employs TRBV19 and TRBJ1-3, with TRBD1 matching 9 bases. The CDR3 sequence is 15 residues long. V shed 4 bases, J shed 0 bases, and the junction held 1 base outside the gene matches. CDR1 is LNHDA and CDR2 is SQIVND in the germline V gene (reference sequence).

The V gene is TRBV15, the J gene TRBJ1-5; D possibly corresponds to TRBD1 (5 bases). V was clipped by 5 bases and J by 0 bases, with 8 bases between them. The V gene's germline CDR1 is LNHNV and CDR2 YYDKDF (reference sequence). This CDR3 is 14 amino acids long. The CDR3 loop reads CATSPRVSNQPQHF. The DNA of the CDR3 is TGTGCCACCAGCCCCAGGGTTAGCAATCAGCCCCAGCATTTT.

This chain joins TRBV19 and TRBJ2-3; 7 bases fit TRBD1. The CDR3 spans 15 residues. CDR1 LNHDA and CDR2 SQIVND come from the germline V gene (reference sequence). The V gene end was trimmed by 7 bases and the J gene end by 2 bases; junction bases not matched to a gene: 9. CDR3 sequence: CASTQQGVFTDTQYF. CDR3 DNA sequence: TGTGCCAGTACCCAGCAGGGGGTCTTCACAGATACGCAGTATTTT. The full variable domain, completed using reference TRBV19 and TRBJ2-3, is DGGITQSPKYLFRKEGQNVTLSCEQNLNHDAMYWYRQDPGQGLRLIYYSQIVNDFQKGDIAEGYSVSREKKESFPLTVTSAQKNPTAFYLCASTQQGVFTDTQYFGPGTRLTVL.

This sequence joins TRBV23-1 and TRBJ1-5; 7 nucleotides line up with TRBD1. Being an ORF, TRBV23-1 has a function that is uncertain. The CDR3 sequence is 17 residues long. V was clipped by 3 bases and J by 2 bases; unmatched bases: 10. Here the CDR3 reads CASSQTGNLLGNQPQHF. Here the CDR3 DNA reads TGCGCCAGCAGTCAGACAGGGAATTTGCTGGGCAATCAGCCCCAGCATTTT.

V usage is TRBV6-5 and J usage is TRBJ2-2; tentative D call: TRBD1 (6 bases). The V and J ends lost 5 bases and 4 bases respectively, with 11 bases between them. Germline V CDR1 and CDR2: MNHEY, SVGAGI. CDR3 size: 14 residues. The CDR3, as DNA: TGTGCCAGCAGTAACAGGGATCGCACCGGGGAGCTGTTTTTT. Residues: CASSNRDRTGELFF.

This chain's CDR3 is CASSMVGSHNNQPQHF. The DNA of the CDR3 is TGTGCCAGTAGTATGGTGGGGAGTCATAACAATCAGCCCCAGCATTTT. The chain couples TRBV19 to TRBJ1-5, with no clear D. CDR3 size: 16 residues. Germline CDR1 LNHDA, CDR2 SQIVND (reference sequence). The ends were cut back, 3 bases at V and 3 bases at J, with 15 bases in the middle. The full variable domain, in which reference TRBV19 and TRBJ1-5 provide the parts outside the CDR3, is DGGITQSPKYLFRKEGQNVTLSCEQNLNHDAMYWYRQDPGQGLRLIYYSQIVNDFQKGDIAEGYSVSREKKESFPLTVTSAQKNPTAFYLCASSMVGSHNNQPQHFGDGTRLSIL.

V gene TRBV5-1 combines with J gene TRBJ1-1; D unresolved. Germline CDR1 SGHRS, CDR2 YFSETQ. Trimming took off 4 bases at V and 3 bases at J, with 13 bases between the two ends. The CDR3 spans 14 residues. CDR3 coding DNA: TGCGCCAGCAGCAGGCGAGGAGCGGACACTGAAGCTTTCTTT. It specifies CASSRRGADTEAFF.

This chain uses TRBV6-1 with TRBJ1-5; D remains unclear. The V gene lost 1 base and the J gene lost 5 bases, with 6 bases spanning the gap. This CDR3 spans 13 amino acids. The V gene's germline CDR1 is MNHNS and CDR2 SASEGT. CDR3 amino acids: CASSEVRDQPQHF. The CDR3 nucleotides are TGTGCCAGCAGTGAAGTGAGGGATCAGCCCCAGCATTTT.

The chain recombines TRBV28 with TRBJ2-3; TRBD1 matches at 8 bases. The CDR3 runs to 14 residues. J was trimmed by 7 bases and V by 2 bases; bases with no gene match: 5. CDR1 is MDHEN and CDR2 is SYDVKM in the germline V gene. CDR3 coding DNA: TGTGCCAGCAGTTTAACCCAGGGGGCAAATACGCAGTATTTT. This sequence encodes CASSLTQGANTQYF.

The chain is built from TRBV7-3 and TRBJ2-1, with 9 bases lining up with TRBD2. The CDR3 contains 16 residues. Germline CDR1 reads SGHTA; CDR2 reads FQGTGA. Unmatched junction bases numbered 4, after V lost 3 bases and J lost 1 base. CDR3 DNA: TGTGCCAGCAGCTTGGCTAGCGGGGCTTCCTACAATGAGCAGTTCTTC. Protein product: CASSLASGASYNEQFF.

The chain carries TRBV4-3 and TRBJ2-7, with TRBD1 as a possible D gene (6 bases). The CDR3 is made up of 13 amino acids. Trimming shortened V by 3 bases and J by 3 bases, and 9 bases separated the two germline ends. CDR1 and CDR2 (germline): LGHNA, YSLEER. This CDR3 is CASSHRTDYEQYF. For the CDR3, the DNA is TGCGCCAGCAGCCATAGGACAGACTACGAGCAGTACTTC.

The genes are TRBV7-8 and TRBJ2-1; no firm D call. CDR3 size: 13 residues. Germline V gene data show CDR1 as SGHVS and CDR2 as FQNEAQ. V shed 1 base and J shed 9 bases, with 10 bases lying between them. In DNA, the CDR3 is TGTGCCAGCAGCTTAGAAGGCGGTTCTGAGCAGTTCTTC. It translates to CASSLEGGSEQFF.

The chain recombines TRBV6-5 with TRBJ1-1; the D gene is possibly TRBD1 (6 bases). The CDR3 has 14 residues. Trimming took off 8 bases at V and 0 bases at J, with 13 bases between the two ends. Germline V gene sequence: CDR1 MNHEY, CDR2 SVGAGI. The CDR3 here is CASSRQGLNTEAFF. Here the CDR3 DNA reads TGTGCCAGCTCGAGGCAGGGGTTGAACACTGAAGCTTTCTTT.

The chain has TRBV5-4 and TRBJ1-1; 8 nucleotides line up with TRBD1. The CDR3 runs to 15 residues. Germline V CDR1 and CDR2: SGHNT, YYREEE (reference sequence). With 5 bases clipped from V and 2 bases from J, the junction kept 8 bases outside the gene matches. The CDR3 spells CASRPATGDNTEAFF. CDR3 bases: TGTGCCAGCAGGCCGGCGACAGGGGATAACACTGAAGCTTTCTTT.

The chain combines TRBV6-5 with TRBJ1-2; possibly TRBD1 for D (6 bases). The CDR3 totals 14 residues. Deletions cut 6 bases from V and 3 bases from J, with 14 bases between. CDR1 is MNHEY and CDR2 is SVGAGI in the germline V gene. The CDR3 reads CASRDSYKDYGYTF. CDR3 DNA: TGTGCCAGCAGGGACAGTTACAAGGACTATGGCTACACCTTC.

The gene calls are TRBV19 and TRBJ2-5; 13 nucleotides agree with TRBD2. CDR1 LNHDA and CDR2 SQIVND come from the germline V gene (reference sequence). The CDR3 has 17 residues. The trim removed 1 base at V and 7 bases at J, leaving 9 bases unmatched. CDR3 region: CASSIAPGLAGDTTQYF. The CDR3 bases are TGTGCCAGTAGTATAGCCCCCGGACTAGCGGGGGATACGACCCAGTACTTC.

This rearrangement joins TRBV18 to TRBJ2-7; D is ambiguous. The CDR3 extends over 13 amino acids. Looked up from germline, CDR1 is KGHSH and CDR2 is LQKENI. V was shortened by 3 bases and J by 3 bases, with 9 bases between the two germline ends. The CDR3 reads CASSPPSLYEQYF. In DNA, the CDR3 is TGTGCCAGCTCACCTCCTTCACTCTACGAGCAGTACTTC.

The J gene is TRBJ2-7, the V gene TRBV14; D gene uncertain. The CDR3 spans 12 residues. The germline V gene encodes CDR1 SGHDN and CDR2 FVKESK. Trimming took 0 bases from V and 12 from J, leaving 12 bases between them. This CDR3 is CASSQDRSPGYF. CDR3 nucleotide sequence: TGTGCCAGCAGCCAAGACCGGAGCCCTGGGTACTTC.

CDR3 in amino acids: CSAHHARGGTKPSTDTQYF. The DNA for the CDR3 is TGCAGCGCCCACCACGCGCGGGGGGGAACCAAACCTAGCACAGATACGCAGTATTTT. V is TRBV29-1 and J is TRBJ2-3, with 9 positions matching TRBD2. CDR3 length: 19 amino acids. Germline CDR1 reads SQVTM; CDR2 reads ANQGSEA. J was trimmed by 0 bases and V by 7 bases; bases with no gene match: 20.

V gene TRBV19 combines with J gene TRBJ1-4, with 7 bases that match TRBD1. The V gene end was trimmed by 6 bases and the J gene end by 5 bases; junction bases not matched to a gene: 6. Germline lookup yields CDR1 LNHDA and CDR2 SQIVND (reference sequence). This CDR3 contains 14 residues. CDR3 in amino acids: CASREDRWNEKLFF. The CDR3 nucleotides are TGTGCCAGTAGGGAGGACAGGTGGAATGAAAAACTGTTTTTT.

The rearrangement joins TRBV4-2 to TRBJ2-7; perhaps TRBD1 as D (6 bases). CDR3 length: 15 residues. Per the germline V gene, CDR1 is LGHNA and CDR2 is YNFKEQ. V was cut by 3 bases and J by 0 bases, with 12 bases left in between. CDR3 protein: CASSQWSGDSYEQYF. The CDR3, as DNA: TGTGCCAGCAGCCAGTGGTCAGGGGACTCCTACGAGCAGTACTTC.